The clone carrying this T cell receptor (beta chain) was counted between two and nine times. Trimming shortened V by 1 base and J by 0 bases, and 9 bases separated the two germline ends. Per germline, CDR1 SGHAT and CDR2 FQNNGV. This CDR3 spans 16 amino acids. These data belong to a study of OX40 agonist ivuxolimab in advanced cancers. Repertoires were generated with immunoSEQ multiplex PCR, while TCRdb's copy carries only in-frame clones and drops some. The sample comprises about 120,000 clones, 93% of which are singletons, and over 0.15% rests with the top ten. The genes are TRBV11-2 and TRBJ1-4; D remains unclear. The sequenced sample was CD4+ or CD8+ T cells sorted from blood, obtained in a trial of the OX40 agonist ivuxolimab. The source is an adult with an advanced solid tumor such as melanoma, head and neck, liver or kidney cancer. The CDR3 DNA is TGTGCCAGCAGCTTAGTAGGAGGGCCAACTAATGAAAAACTGTTTTTT. Its translation: CASSLVGGPTNEKLFF.